Listed below are T cell receptor beta chains from one sample, sequenced in a study of OX40 agonist ivuxolimab in advanced cancers. Clones were read by immunoSEQ multiplex PCR, and TCRdb kept only the in-frame ones, dropping some. The sample records approximately 94,000 clones, 80% to 95% being singletons. Here the sequenced sample was CD4+ or CD8+ T cells sorted from blood, taken in a trial of the OX40 agonist ivuxolimab. Every receptor here comes from an adult with an advanced solid tumor such as melanoma, head and neck, liver or kidney cancer. The CDR3 runs from the conserved cysteine through the conserved F or W. The D gene is left open where the match is weak. Clone size appears in some rows only: once, few, many, or a class for an expanded clone.

j_call v_call d_call clone_size cdr3_aa cdr3_nt
TRBJ2-1 TRBV19 TRBD1 - CASSTLPGQGVNEQFF TGTGCCAGTAGTACCCTACCGGGACAGGGGGTGAATGAGCAGTTCTTC
TRBJ1-1 TRBV27 TRBD1 - CASSRTGTEEAFF TGTGCCAGCAGCAGAACCGGGACAGAGGAAGCTTTCTTT
TRBJ1-2 TRBV4-3 TRBD1 - CASSQDGDRAGGYTF TGCGCCAGCAGCCAAGATGGGGACAGGGCGGGTGGCTACACCTTC
TRBJ1-2 TRBV28 - - CASSLGGRKGLGYTF TGTGCCAGCAGCCTGGGGGGAAGGAAGGGTCTCGGCTACACCTTC
TRBJ1-2 TRBV7-8 - - CASSLAGVGEYGYTF TGTGCCAGCAGCTTAGCCGGGGTGGGGGAGTATGGCTACACCTTC
TRBJ2-7 TRBV5-4 TRBD1 - CASSTDRADEQYF TGTGCCAGCAGCACGGACAGGGCCGACGAGCAGTACTTC
TRBJ2-1 TRBV7-6 TRBD2 - CASSLGYGGTAVDNEQFF TGTGCCAGCAGCTTAGGGTACGGGGGGACCGCGGTGGACAATGAGCAGTTCTTC
TRBJ2-1 TRBV27 - - CATRLESSYNEQFF TGTGCCACCCGTCTGGAATCATCCTACAATGAGCAGTTCTTC
TRBJ1-1 TRBV27 - - CASTETPGGPITEAFF TGTGCCAGCACCGAAACCCCGGGGGGGCCTATCACTGAAGCTTTCTTT
TRBJ1-2 TRBV27 - - CASSFRGQGYGYTF TGTGCCAGCAGTTTCCGGGGGCAAGGCTATGGCTACACCTTC
TRBJ2-3 TRBV4-1 - - CASSRDEDTQYF TGCGCCAGCAGCCGGGACGAAGATACGCAGTATTTT
TRBJ1-1 TRBV4-1 - - CASSQVTGRTEAFF TGCGCCAGCAGCCAAGTTACGGGGAGGACTGAAGCTTTCTTT
TRBJ2-7 TRBV4-1 - - CASSQDDRSYEQYF TGCGCCAGCAGCCAAGATGACAGATCCTACGAGCAGTACTTC
TRBJ1-5 TRBV6-5 TRBD1 - CASSYDRGGQPQHF TGTGCCAGCAGTTACGACAGGGGCGGCCAGCCCCAGCATTTT
TRBJ2-7 TRBV6-6 - - CASSYTGYEQYF TGTGCCAGCAGTTACACAGGGTATGAGCAGTACTTC
TRBJ2-1 TRBV9 TRBD2 - CASSARLAGSYNEQFF TGTGCCAGCAGCGCCCGACTAGCGGGATCCTACAATGAGCAGTTCTTC
TRBJ2-7 TRBV6-5 TRBD1 - CASSPLQGPYEQYF TGTGCCAGCAGTCCACTACAGGGGCCCTACGAGCAGTACTTC
TRBJ2-5 TRBV9 TRBD1 - CASSVDRGQETQYF TGTGCCAGCAGCGTAGACAGGGGGCAAGAGACCCAGTACTTC
TRBJ2-2 TRBV6-1 - - CASRPGKYDTGELFF TGTGCCAGCAGACCAGGGAAATACGACACCGGGGAGCTGTTTTTT
TRBJ2-2 TRBV10-2 - - CASSAISGTGELFF TGCGCCAGCAGTGCCATATCAGGGACCGGGGAGCTGTTTTTT
TRBJ2-5 TRBV7-6 TRBD2 - CASSSPTGASGGRVETQYF TGTGCCAGCAGCTCACCCACCGGAGCTAGCGGGGGGCGGGTAGAGACCCAGTACTTC
TRBJ2-3 TRBV4-3 TRBD2 once CASTLAGGSTDTQYF TGCGCCAGTACTCTAGCGGGGGGAAGCACAGATACGCAGTATTTT
TRBJ2-7 TRBV13 TRBD2 - CASSPAGGVMYEQYF TGTGCCAGCAGCCCCGCGGGGGGGGTGATGTACGAGCAGTACTTC
TRBJ2-7 TRBV19 - - CASSIGGELTYEQYF TGTGCCAGTAGTATAGGCGGGGAACTAACCTACGAGCAGTACTTC
TRBJ1-3 TRBV27 - once CASSPTSYSGNTIYF TGTGCCAGCAGCCCAACGAGTTACTCTGGAAACACCATATATTTT
TRBJ1-6 TRBV5-1 - - CASSLGPGGTRNSPLHF TGCGCCAGCAGCTTGGGGCCCGGGGGGACTCGGAATTCACCCCTCCACTTT
TRBJ1-1 TRBV29-1 - - CSVERRDTEAFF TGCAGCGTTGAACGTAGGGACACTGAAGCTTTCTTT
TRBJ2-1 TRBV5-6 - - CASSFGAAEQFF TGTGCCAGCAGCTTCGGGGCAGCTGAGCAGTTCTTC
TRBJ1-2 TRBV11-2 - - CASSQGIPSGYYGYTF TGTGCCAGCTCGCAGGGGATACCTTCGGGCTACTATGGCTACACCTTC
TRBJ2-5 TRBV5-8 - - CASSPGPGAQETQYF TGTGCCAGCAGCCCGGGGCCAGGGGCCCAAGAGACCCAGTACTTC
TRBJ2-5 TRBV29-1 - once CSAPTSVGETQYF TGCAGCGCACCTACTAGTGTGGGAGAGACCCAGTACTTC
TRBJ1-5 TRBV7-6 - - CASSLEPGQPQHF TGTGCCAGCAGCTTAGAACCGGGTCAGCCCCAGCATTTT
TRBJ1-2 TRBV6-6 - - CASSSRQEIHGYTF TGTGCCAGCAGTTCCAGACAGGAGATCCATGGCTACACCTTC
TRBJ2-7 TRBV6-6 TRBD1 - CASSRRDSSSSYEQYF TGTGCCAGCAGCCGTCGGGACAGTTCCTCCTCCTACGAGCAGTACTTC
TRBJ2-1 TRBV11-2 TRBD2 - CASSSLSGIESYNEQFF TGTGCCAGCAGCTCTTTGAGCGGGATTGAGTCCTACAATGAGCAGTTCTTC
TRBJ2-3 TRBV15 TRBD2 - CATSGLAGLDTQYF TGTGCCACCAGCGGGCTAGCGGGGTTAGATACGCAGTATTTT
TRBJ2-5 TRBV2 - - CASKETNQETQYF TGTGCCAGCAAGGAGACAAACCAAGAGACCCAGTACTTC
TRBJ2-5 TRBV11-2 TRBD1 - CASSLGGTGETQYF TGTGCCAGCAGCTTAGGAGGGACAGGGGAGACCCAGTACTTC
TRBJ2-2 TRBV7-2 - - CASSLDGIDTGELFF TGTGCCAGCAGCTTAGACGGGATCGACACCGGGGAGCTGTTTTTT
TRBJ1-2 TRBV5-1 TRBD1 - CASSLDRANYGYTF TGCGCCAGCAGCCTCGACAGGGCCAACTATGGCTACACCTTC
TRBJ1-4 TRBV5-1 - - CASSGVEEKLFF TGCGCCAGCAGCGGGGTCGAGGAAAAACTGTTTTTT
TRBJ2-1 TRBV11-2 - - CASSDMPLEQFF TGTGCCAGCAGCGATATGCCCCTGGAGCAGTTCTTC
TRBJ2-1 TRBV5-1 TRBD2 - CASKNPSGRSRNEQFF TGCGCCAGCAAGAACCCTAGCGGGAGGAGTCGTAATGAGCAGTTCTTC
TRBJ2-7 TRBV19 TRBD2 - CASSIAGTSGTYEQYF TGTGCCAGTAGTATAGCCGGGACTAGCGGAACCTACGAGCAGTACTTC
TRBJ1-1 TRBV11-2 TRBD1 - CASSFLQGAKNTEAFF TGTGCCAGCAGCTTCTTACAGGGGGCCAAGAACACTGAAGCTTTCTTT
TRBJ2-1 TRBV19 - - CASSMSFDNEQFF TGTGCCAGTAGTATGTCCTTCGACAATGAGCAGTTCTTC
TRBJ1-1 TRBV18 - - CASSSGGSNTEAFF TGTGCCAGCTCATCCGGGGGGTCGAACACTGAAGCTTTCTTT
TRBJ2-5 TRBV23-1 - - CASSQSPIVTGPYQETQYF TGCGCCAGCAGTCAATCCCCCATCGTGACAGGCCCGTACCAAGAGACCCAGTACTTC
TRBJ1-2 TRBV4-1 - - CASSQAPGGYTF TGCGCCAGCAGCCAAGCTCCTGGTGGCTACACCTTC
TRBJ2-3 TRBV2 TRBD1 - CASSDEGARGTDTQYF TGTGCCAGCAGTGATGAGGGGGCGCGTGGCACAGATACGCAGTATTTT
TRBJ2-1 TRBV29-1 TRBD2 - CSARLASGPEQFF TGCAGCGCGAGACTAGCGTCAGGCCCTGAGCAGTTCTTC
TRBJ2-7 TRBV4-3 TRBD2 - CASSQVAGPYEQYF TGCGCCAGCAGCCAAGTAGCGGGTCCCTACGAGCAGTACTTC
TRBJ1-1 TRBV5-4 TRBD1 - CASSLWGQGNTEAFF TGTGCCAGCAGCTTGTGGGGACAGGGGAACACTGAAGCTTTCTTT
TRBJ2-7 TRBV28 TRBD1 - CASSLSPGQGTEQYF TGTGCCAGCAGTTTGTCCCCGGGACAGGGGACTGAGCAGTACTTC
TRBJ1-1 TRBV18 - - CASSPQKNTEAFF TGTGCCAGCTCACCCCAGAAGAACACTGAAGCTTTCTTT
TRBJ2-7 TRBV10-3 - once CAISEVRDYEQYF TGTGCCATCAGTGAGGTTCGGGACTACGAGCAGTACTTC
TRBJ1-4 TRBV27 - - CASSLTGPNEKLFF TGTGCCAGCAGTCTAACGGGCCCGAATGAAAAACTGTTTTTT